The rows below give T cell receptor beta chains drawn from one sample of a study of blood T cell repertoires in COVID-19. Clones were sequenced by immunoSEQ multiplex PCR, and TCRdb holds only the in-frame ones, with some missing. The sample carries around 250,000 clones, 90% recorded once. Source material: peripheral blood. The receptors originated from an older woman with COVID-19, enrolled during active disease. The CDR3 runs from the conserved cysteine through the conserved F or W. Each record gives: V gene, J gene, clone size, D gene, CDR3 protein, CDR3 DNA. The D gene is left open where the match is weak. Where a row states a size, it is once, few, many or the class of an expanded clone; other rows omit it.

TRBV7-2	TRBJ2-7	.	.	CASSNRVEEQYF	TGTGCCAGCAGCAACAGGGTAGAAGAGCAGTACTTC
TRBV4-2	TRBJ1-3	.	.	CASSQESRSSGNTIYF	TGTGCCAGCAGCCAAGAATCCAGGTCTTCTGGAAACACCATATATTTT
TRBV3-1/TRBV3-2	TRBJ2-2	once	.	CASSQGATNTGELFF	TGTGCCAGCAGCCAAGGGGCAACGAACACCGGGGAGCTGTTTTTT
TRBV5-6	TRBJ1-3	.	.	CASSLSGLLSGNTIYF	TGTGCCAGCAGCTTGAGCGGATTGCTCTCTGGAAACACCATATATTTT
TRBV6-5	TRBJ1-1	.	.	CASSYFGRDEAFF	TGTGCCAGCAGTTACTTTGGGAGGGATGAAGCTTTCTTT
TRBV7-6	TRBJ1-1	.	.	CASKPLNTEAFF	TGTGCCAGTAAGCCCCTGAACACTGAAGCTTTCTTT
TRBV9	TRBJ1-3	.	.	CASSVLQGVGNTIYF	TGTGCCAGCAGCGTCCTACAGGGAGTTGGAAACACCATATATTTT
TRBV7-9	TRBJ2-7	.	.	CASSQISYEQYF	TGTGCCAGCAGCCAGATCTCCTACGAGCAGTACTTC
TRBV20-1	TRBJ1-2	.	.	CSASGVGGFKGYGYTF	TGCAGTGCTAGTGGGGTTGGGGGGTTCAAGGGGTATGGCTACACCTTC
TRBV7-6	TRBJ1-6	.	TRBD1	CASSLEGLDRRDSPLHF	TGTGCCAGCAGCTTAGAGGGTCTGGACAGGAGGGATTCACCCCTCCACTTT
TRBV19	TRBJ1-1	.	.	CASNIGETEAFF	TGTGCCAGTAATATCGGGGAGACTGAAGCTTTCTTT
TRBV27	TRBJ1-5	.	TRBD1	CASSPGGNQPQHF	TGTGCCAGCAGTCCAGGGGGTAATCAGCCCCAGCATTTT
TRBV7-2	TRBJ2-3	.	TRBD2	CASSKTSATDTQYF	TGTGCCAGCAGCAAGACTAGCGCTACAGATACGCAGTATTTT
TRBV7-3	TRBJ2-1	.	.	CASSSGLLNEQFF	TGTGCCAGCAGCTCTGGACTCCTCAATGAGCAGTTCTTC
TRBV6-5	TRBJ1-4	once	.	CASSYSRGSEKLFF	TGTGCCAGCAGTTACTCGCGGGGTTCCGAAAAACTGTTTTTT
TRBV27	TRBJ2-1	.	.	CASSLGQGIYNEQFF	TGTGCCAGCAGCCTAGGACAAGGGATATACAATGAGCAGTTCTTC
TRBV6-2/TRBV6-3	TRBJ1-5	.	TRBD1	CASSWGQAQNQPQHF	TGTGCCAGCAGTTGGGGACAGGCCCAAAATCAGCCCCAGCATTTT
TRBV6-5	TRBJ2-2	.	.	CASSYTTGLNTGELFF	TGTGCCAGCAGTTACACAACAGGGTTAAACACCGGGGAGCTGTTTTTT
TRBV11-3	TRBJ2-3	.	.	CASSLFTGSSDTQYF	TGTGCCAGCAGCTTATTTACCGGGAGCTCAGATACGCAGTATTTT
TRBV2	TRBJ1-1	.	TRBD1	CASSTGANTEAFF	TGTGCCAGCAGTACAGGGGCGAACACTGAAGCTTTCTTT
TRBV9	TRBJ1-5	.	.	CASSVPSGGGWQPQHF	TGTGCCAGCAGCGTACCATCCGGGGGGGGGTGGCAGCCCCAGCATTTT
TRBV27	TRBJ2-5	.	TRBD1	CASSSPGQGDFETQYF	TGTGCCAGCAGTTCACCGGGACAGGGGGATTTTGAGACCCAGTACTTC
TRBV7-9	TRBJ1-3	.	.	CASSRGAGNTIYF	TGTGCCAGCAGCAGGGGAGCTGGAAACACCATATATTTT
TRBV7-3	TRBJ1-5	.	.	CASSLNGDQPQHF	TGTGCCAGCAGCCTCAACGGGGATCAGCCCCAGCATTTT
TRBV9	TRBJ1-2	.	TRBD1	CASSVGGQPELYGYTF	TGTGCCAGCAGCGTGGGGGGACAGCCGGAACTATATGGCTACACCTTC
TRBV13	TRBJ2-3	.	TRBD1	CASSSPGTAEDTQYF	TGTGCCAGCAGCTCACCTGGGACAGCGGAGGATACGCAGTATTTT
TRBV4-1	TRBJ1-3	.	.	CASSQDEAGSGNTIYF	TGCGCCAGCAGCCAAGATGAGGCCGGCTCTGGAAACACCATATATTTT
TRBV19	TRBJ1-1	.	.	CASSIRVNTEAFF	TGTGCCAGTAGTATCCGAGTTAACACTGAAGCTTTCTTT
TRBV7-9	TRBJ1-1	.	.	CASSLRGTEAFF	TGTGCCAGCAGCCTTAGGGGGACTGAAGCTTTCTTT
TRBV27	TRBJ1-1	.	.	CASSPRVATEAFF	TGTGCCAGCAGTCCCAGGGTGGCCACTGAAGCTTTCTTT
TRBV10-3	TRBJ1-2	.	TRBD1	CAISLGQGDYGYTF	TGTGCCATCAGCCTGGGACAGGGGGACTATGGCTACACCTTC
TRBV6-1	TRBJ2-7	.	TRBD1	CASSEDYRGPYEQYF	TGTGCCAGCAGTGAAGACTACAGGGGACCCTACGAGCAGTACTTC
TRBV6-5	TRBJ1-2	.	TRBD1	CASSRDRVNYGYTF	TGTGCCAGCAGTAGAGACAGGGTTAACTATGGCTACACCTTC
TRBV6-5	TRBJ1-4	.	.	CASRVGGATNEKLFF	TGTGCCAGCAGAGTCGGGGGTGCAACTAATGAAAAACTGTTTTTT
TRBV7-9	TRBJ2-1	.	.	CASSGLGGPGYEQFF	TGTGCCAGCAGCGGGTTGGGGGGACCGGGATATGAGCAGTTCTTC
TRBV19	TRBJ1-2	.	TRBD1	CASSRDRGNYGYTF	TGTGCCAGTAGTCGAGACAGGGGTAACTATGGCTACACCTTC